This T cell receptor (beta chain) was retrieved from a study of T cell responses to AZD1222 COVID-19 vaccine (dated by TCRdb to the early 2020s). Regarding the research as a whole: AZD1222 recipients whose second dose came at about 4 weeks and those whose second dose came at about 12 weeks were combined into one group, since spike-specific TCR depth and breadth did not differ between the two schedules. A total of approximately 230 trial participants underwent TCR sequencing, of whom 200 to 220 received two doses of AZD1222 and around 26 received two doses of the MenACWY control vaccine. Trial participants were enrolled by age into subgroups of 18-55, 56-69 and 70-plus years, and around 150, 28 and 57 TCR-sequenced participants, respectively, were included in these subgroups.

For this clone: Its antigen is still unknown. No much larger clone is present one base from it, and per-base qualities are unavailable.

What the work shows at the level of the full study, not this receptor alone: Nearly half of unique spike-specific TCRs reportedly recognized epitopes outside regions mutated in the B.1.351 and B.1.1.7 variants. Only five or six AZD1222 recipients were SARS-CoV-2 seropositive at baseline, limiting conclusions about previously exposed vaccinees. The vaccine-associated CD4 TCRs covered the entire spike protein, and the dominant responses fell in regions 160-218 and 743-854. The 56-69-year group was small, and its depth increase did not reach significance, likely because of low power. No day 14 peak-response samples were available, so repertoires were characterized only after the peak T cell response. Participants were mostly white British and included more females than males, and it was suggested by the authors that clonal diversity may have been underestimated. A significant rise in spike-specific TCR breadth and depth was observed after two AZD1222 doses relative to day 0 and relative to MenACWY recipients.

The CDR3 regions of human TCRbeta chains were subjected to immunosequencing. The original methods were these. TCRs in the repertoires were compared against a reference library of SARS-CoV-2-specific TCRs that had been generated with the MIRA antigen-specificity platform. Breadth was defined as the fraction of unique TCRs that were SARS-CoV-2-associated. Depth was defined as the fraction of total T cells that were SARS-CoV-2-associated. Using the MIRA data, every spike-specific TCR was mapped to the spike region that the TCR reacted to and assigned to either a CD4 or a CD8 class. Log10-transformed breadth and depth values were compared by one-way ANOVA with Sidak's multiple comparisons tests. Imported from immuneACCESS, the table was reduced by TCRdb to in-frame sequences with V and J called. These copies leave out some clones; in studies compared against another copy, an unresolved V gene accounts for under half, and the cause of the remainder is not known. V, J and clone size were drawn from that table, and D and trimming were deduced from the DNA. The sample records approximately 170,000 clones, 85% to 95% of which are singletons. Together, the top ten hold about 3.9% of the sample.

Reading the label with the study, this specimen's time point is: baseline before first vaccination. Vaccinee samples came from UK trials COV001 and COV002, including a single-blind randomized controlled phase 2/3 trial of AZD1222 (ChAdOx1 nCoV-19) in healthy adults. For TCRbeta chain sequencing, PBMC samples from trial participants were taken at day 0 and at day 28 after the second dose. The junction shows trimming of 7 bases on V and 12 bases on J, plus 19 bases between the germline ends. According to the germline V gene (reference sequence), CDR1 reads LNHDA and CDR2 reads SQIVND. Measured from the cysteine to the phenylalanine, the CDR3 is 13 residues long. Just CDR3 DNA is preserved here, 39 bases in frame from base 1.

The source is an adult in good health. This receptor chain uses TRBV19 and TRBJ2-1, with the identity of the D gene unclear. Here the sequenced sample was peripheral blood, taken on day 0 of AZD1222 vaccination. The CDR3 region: CASTLPNDPGQFF. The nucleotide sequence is TGTGCCAGTACCCTACCTAACGACCCTGGGCAGTTCTTC.